Listed below are T cell receptor beta chains from one sample, sequenced in a study of T cell responses to AZD1222 COVID-19 vaccine. The assay was immunoSEQ multiplex PCR, and TCRdb's table has in-frame clones only and misses some. The repertoire holds just under 85,000 clones, with roughly 90% as singletons. The sequenced sample was peripheral blood, obtained on day 0 of AZD1222 vaccination. These receptors all come from an adult in good health. Each CDR3 is given with its conserved first and last residue. The order of the fields is CDR3 DNA, CDR3 protein, J gene, V gene, clone size, D gene. D genes are given only for firm matches. Size values are once, few and many counts, or a class for expanded clones, and some rows have none.

CDR3 DNA: TGCGCCAGCAGCTTGGCCGGGACAGATCTCGGGAAACTGTTTTTT; CDR3 protein: CASSLAGTDLGKLFF; J gene: TRBJ1-4; V gene: TRBV5-1; clone size: few; D gene: TRBD1
CDR3 DNA: TGTGCCAGCAGCCAACAGGGGGGAGGCGGGGAGCTGTTTTTT; CDR3 protein: CASSQQGGGGELFF; J gene: TRBJ2-2; V gene: TRBV5-4; clone size: .; D gene: TRBD1
CDR3 DNA: TGTGCCAGCACCTCAAGGACAGGCTACTATGGCTACACCTTC; CDR3 protein: CASTSRTGYYGYTF; J gene: TRBJ1-2; V gene: TRBV7-8; clone size: .; D gene: TRBD1
CDR3 DNA: TGTGCCAGCAGTGAACTGGGGGGCAACGAGCAGTACTTC; CDR3 protein: CASSELGGNEQYF; J gene: TRBJ2-7; V gene: TRBV6-1; clone size: .; D gene: .
CDR3 DNA: TGTGCCAGCAGGAAGGTAGGCGTGGATACGCAGTATTTT; CDR3 protein: CASRKVGVDTQYF; J gene: TRBJ2-3; V gene: TRBV6-5; clone size: .; D gene: .
CDR3 DNA: TGTGCCAGCAGGCGGACAGAGAATAGCAATCAGCCCCAGCATTTT; CDR3 protein: CASRRTENSNQPQHF; J gene: TRBJ1-5; V gene: TRBV27; clone size: .; D gene: .
CDR3 DNA: TGTGCCTGGAGTGTACAGGGAGTGGGCGTAAGACTGTTTTTT; CDR3 protein: CAWSVQGVGVRLFF; J gene: TRBJ1-4; V gene: TRBV30; clone size: .; D gene: .
CDR3 DNA: TGCAGCGTTGACAGCCAGGGAACAGATACGCAGTATTTT; CDR3 protein: CSVDSQGTDTQYF; J gene: TRBJ2-3; V gene: TRBV29-1; clone size: .; D gene: .
CDR3 DNA: TGTGCCAGCAGTAACACAGGGTCAGCTGAAGCTTTCTTT; CDR3 protein: CASSNTGSAEAFF; J gene: TRBJ1-1; V gene: TRBV25-1; clone size: once; D gene: .
CDR3 DNA: TGTGCCAGCAGTATTCTGTCGGGCGAGCAGTACTTC; CDR3 protein: CASSILSGEQYF; J gene: TRBJ2-7; V gene: TRBV28; clone size: .; D gene: .
CDR3 DNA: TGTGCCAGTAGTATTTTGGACTCCAAATGGAGTGAGCAGTTCTTC; CDR3 protein: CASSILDSKWSEQFF; J gene: TRBJ2-1; V gene: TRBV19; clone size: .; D gene: .
CDR3 DNA: TGTGCCAGCAGTCGCCGGGTCTCGACCTACAATGAGCAGTTCTTC; CDR3 protein: CASSRRVSTYNEQFF; J gene: TRBJ2-1; V gene: TRBV6-2/TRBV6-3; clone size: .; D gene: .
CDR3 DNA: TGTGCCAGTAGCTGGACAGGGTGGAATTCACCCCTCCACTTT; CDR3 protein: CASSWTGWNSPLHF; J gene: TRBJ1-6; V gene: TRBV19; clone size: .; D gene: TRBD1
CDR3 DNA: TGCGCCAGCAGCTTGGCCCCGACAGGGGTCTACAATGAGCAGTTCTTC; CDR3 protein: CASSLAPTGVYNEQFF; J gene: TRBJ2-1; V gene: TRBV5-1; clone size: .; D gene: TRBD1
CDR3 DNA: TGTGCCAGCAGTTTAACGGCGGGGCTAGCCAAAAACATTCAGTACTTC; CDR3 protein: CASSLTAGLAKNIQYF; J gene: TRBJ2-4; V gene: TRBV27; clone size: .; D gene: .
CDR3 DNA: TGTGCCAGCAGTGAAATCGGGACACTTGGAAACACCATATATTTT; CDR3 protein: CASSEIGTLGNTIYF; J gene: TRBJ1-3; V gene: TRBV2; clone size: few; D gene: .
CDR3 DNA: TGTGCCAGCACCGTCGGATTAGGCCGCGGGGAGCTGTTTTTT; CDR3 protein: CASTVGLGRGELFF; J gene: TRBJ2-2; V gene: TRBV28; clone size: once; D gene: .